This T cell receptor (beta chain) comes out of a study of shared clonotypes between healthy human individuals. The study's findings and limits: In this cohort, only blood was sampled, and tissue repertoires likely differ. Clonotypes which were not shared had lower generation probabilities than clonotypes that all four donors shared.

With respect to this clone: Its antigen is unidentified. Other DNA sequences from this sample encode an identical CDR3 as well.

Looked up from germline, CDR1 is ENHRY and CDR2 is SYGVKD. Trimming took off 0 bases at V and 0 bases at J, with 6 bases between the two ends. The CDR3 has 14 amino acids. Partitioning of CD4+ cells yielded a CD45RA+ naive subset and a CD45RA-negative memory subset. Genomic DNA (from each subset) was split evenly across several immunoSEQ plates. Assay used: immunoSEQ multiplex PCR; TCRdb lists only in-frame clones, some missing. The data contain 2 million to 2.5 million clones, about nine tenths of them singletons. Sequencing input: naive CD4+ T cells from PBMCs. Subset denoted: CD45RA+ positively selected. This receptor was identified in a man between 18 and 35 years old in good health. Some clones in this sample may be carry-over from other donors' samples. The chain links TRBV10-3 to TRBJ2-7; TRBD2 is a possible D gene (5 bases). CDR3 DNA: TGTGCCATCAGTGAGTCCGCGGGCTCCTACGAGCAGTACTTC. Translated, it gives CAISESAGSYEQYF.